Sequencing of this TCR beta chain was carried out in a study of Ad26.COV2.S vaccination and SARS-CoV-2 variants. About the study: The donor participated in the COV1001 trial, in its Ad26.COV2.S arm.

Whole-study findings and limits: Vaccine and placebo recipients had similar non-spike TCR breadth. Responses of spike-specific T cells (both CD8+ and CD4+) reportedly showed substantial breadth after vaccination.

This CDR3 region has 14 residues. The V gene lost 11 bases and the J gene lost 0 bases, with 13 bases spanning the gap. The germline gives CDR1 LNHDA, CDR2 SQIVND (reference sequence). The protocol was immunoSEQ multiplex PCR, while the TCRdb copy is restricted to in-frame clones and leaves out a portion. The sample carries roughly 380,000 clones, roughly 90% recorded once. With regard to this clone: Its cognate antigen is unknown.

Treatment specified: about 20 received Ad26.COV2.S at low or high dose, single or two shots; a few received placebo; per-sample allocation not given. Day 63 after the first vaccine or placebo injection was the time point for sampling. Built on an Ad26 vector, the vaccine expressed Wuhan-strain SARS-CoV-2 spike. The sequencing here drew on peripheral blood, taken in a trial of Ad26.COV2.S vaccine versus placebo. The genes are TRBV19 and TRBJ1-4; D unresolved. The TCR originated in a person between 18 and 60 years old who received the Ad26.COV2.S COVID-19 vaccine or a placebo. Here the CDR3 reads CASGLDATNEKLFF. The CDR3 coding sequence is TGTGCCTCCGGACTGGATGCAACTAATGAAAAACTGTTTTTT.